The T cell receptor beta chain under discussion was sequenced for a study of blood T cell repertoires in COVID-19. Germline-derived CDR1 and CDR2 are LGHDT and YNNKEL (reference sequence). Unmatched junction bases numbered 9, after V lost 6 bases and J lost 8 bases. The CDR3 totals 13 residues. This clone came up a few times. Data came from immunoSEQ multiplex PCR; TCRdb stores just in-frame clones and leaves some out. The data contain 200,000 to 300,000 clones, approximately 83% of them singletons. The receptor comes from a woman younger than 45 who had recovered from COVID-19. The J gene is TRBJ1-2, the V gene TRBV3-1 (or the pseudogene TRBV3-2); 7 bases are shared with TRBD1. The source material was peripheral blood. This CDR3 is CASRRTGAHGYTF. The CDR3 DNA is TGTGCCAGCAGACGCACAGGGGCTCACGGCTACACCTTC.